This entry lists 10 T cell receptor beta chains sequenced from one sample in a study of T cell changes during pregnancy in multiple sclerosis. TCRdb's table, derived via immunoSEQ multiplex PCR, lists solely in-frame clones and lacks some. The data hold tens of thousands of clones, with over 75% observed a single time. The source was CD4+ T cells from peripheral blood mononuclear cells, collected in the third trimester of pregnancy. The origin of the receptors is a female donor in good health, enrolled as a control in a pregnancy study.

The rearrangement uses TRBV5-1 and TRBJ2-7, with D maybe TRBD1 (5 bases). The V end lost 0 bases, the J end lost 2 bases, and 15 bases lay between the germline ends. Germline CDR1 and CDR2: SGHRS and YFSETQ. The CDR3 runs 16 residues. The CDR3 loop reads CASSLAVGRATYEQYF. The CDR3 region has the DNA TGCGCCAGCAGCTTGGCCGTAGGCAGGGCCACCTACGAGCAGTACTTC.

The chain couples TRBV2 to TRBJ2-5; D is possibly TRBD2 (6 bases). This CDR3 spans 16 amino acids. The ends were cut back, 4 bases at V and 5 bases at J, with 20 bases in the middle. Looked up from germline, CDR1 is SNHLY and CDR2 is FYNNEI. Here the CDR3 DNA reads TGTGCCAGCAGTGGAGGGGTACTAGCAGAGGCGGAGACCCAGTACTTC. This gives the protein CASSGGVLAEAETQYF.

This clone was seen once. CDR3 sequence (DNA): TGTGCCAGCAGGGAGGGGATCTATGGCTACACCTTC. Translated, it gives CASREGIYGYTF. V and J are TRBV6-5 and TRBJ1-2; perhaps TRBD1 as D (5 bases). This CDR3 comprises 12 residues. The germline CDR1 and CDR2 sequences are MNHEY and SVGAGI. Trimming removed 6 bases at V and 4 bases at J, with 9 bases between.

This chain uses TRBV20-1 with TRBJ2-7; D is unresolved. V lost 4 bases and J 3 bases, leaving 7 bases between the germline ends. The CDR3 extends over 11 amino acids. The germline V gene has CDR1 DFQATT and CDR2 SNEGSKA (reference sequence). DNA for the CDR3: TGCAGTGCTATCCACAACTACGAGCAGTACTTC. Translation gives CSAIHNYEQYF.

The V gene is TRBV11-3, the J gene TRBJ2-3; the D gene is possibly TRBD2 (7 bases). Trimming pared 3 bases from V and 4 bases from J, leaving 14 bases between. The germline V gene has CDR1 SGHNT and CDR2 YENEEA. The CDR3 length is 15 residues. CDR3 sequence: CASSLGGGQADTQYF. The CDR3 nucleotides are TGTGCCAGCAGCTTGGGAGGGGGGCAGGCAGATACGCAGTATTTT.

The chain links TRBV7-9 to TRBJ2-1, with TRBD1 matching over 11 bases. The germline CDR1 and CDR2 sequences are SEHNR and FQNEAQ (reference sequence). V lost 5 bases and J lost 3; bases outside the gene matches: 9. This CDR3 spans 17 amino acids. CDR3 sequence (DNA): TGTGCCAGCAGCCAGTGGACCGGGACAGGGGGCTACAATGAGCAGTTCTTC. It encodes CASSQWTGTGGYNEQFF.

This chain uses TRBV16 with TRBJ1-1; D uncertain. This CDR3 has 16 residues. The V end lost 4 bases, the J end lost 1 base, and 16 bases lay between the germline ends. CDR1 and CDR2 (germline): KGHSY, FQNENV. CDR3 bases: TGTGCCAGCAGCCTCCTTAAGGACTGGTCGAACACTGAAGCTTTCTTT. Encoded protein: CASSLLKDWSNTEAFF.

V gene TRBV18 combines with J gene TRBJ1-5; 9 nucleotides line up with TRBD1. CDR1 and CDR2 from the germline V gene are KGHSH and LQKENI. This CDR3 is 16 amino acids long. V lost 3 bases, J lost 1 base, and 4 bases stayed unmatched. The CDR3 coding sequence is TGTGCCAGCTCACCCGGGACAGGGATCAGCAATCAGCCCCAGCATTTT. Protein: CASSPGTGISNQPQHF.

This chain links TRBV7-2 with TRBJ2-5; 11 bases align to TRBD2. After removal of 3 bases from V and 5 bases from J, the junction contained 5 bases not matched to a gene. The CDR3 totals 15 residues. The germline gives CDR1 SGHTA, CDR2 FQGNSA. CDR3 nucleotide sequence: TGTGCCAGCAGCTTTGGGACTAGCGGCTGGGAGACCCAGTACTTC. The encoded protein is CASSFGTSGWETQYF.

This chain uses TRBV30 with TRBJ1-5; weak D call: TRBD1 (5 bases). Per germline, CDR1 GTSNPN and CDR2 SVGIG (reference sequence). The length of the CDR3 is 13 residues. Deletions cut 4 bases from V and 3 bases from J, with 10 bases between. The CDR3 region is CAWTTENNQPQHF. In DNA form, the CDR3 reads TGTGCCTGGACGACAGAGAACAATCAGCCCCAGCATTTT.